This passage covers 19 T cell receptor beta chains from one sample sequenced in a study of low-dose radiotherapy and immunotherapy resistance in tumors. Time point here: before trial treatment. Alpha- and beta-chain coverage of first-strand cDNA came from TRAV- and TRBV-specific primers. The TCRs were subjected to amplification over around 19 PCR cycles employing a constant-region primer in conjunction with a V-primer adapter. TCRdb fed the reads into MiXCR, producing one record per CDR3 protein. The repertoire holds tens of thousands of distinct CDR3 sequences, with 18% as singletons. This material consisted of PBMCs, taken before treatment. The receptors derive from a male donor with prostate cancer.

This clonotype was picked up one time. This likely came from a read error, as a far larger clone is one base away. This chain joins TRBV6-2 or TRBV6-3 and TRBJ2-1; no reliable D call. There are 14 residues in the CDR3. Germline CDR1 MNHEY, CDR2 SVGEGT. The V end lost 6 bases, the J end lost 13 bases, and 22 bases lay between the germline ends. CDR3 DNA: TGTGCCAGCAGCCGGTTTAGAGACCAAGAGACCCAGTTCTTC. Translating it yields CASSRFRDQETQFF.

The table lists this clonotype with many counts. V is TRBV6-2 or TRBV6-3 and J is TRBJ2-2; TRBD2 matches 8 bases. The CDR3 loop spans 14 amino acids. Germline V gives CDR1 MNHEY, CDR2 SVGEGT. Losses at the gene ends were 8 bases for V and 5 bases for J; bases not matched to a gene: 7. The CDR3 loop is CASLAGLGTGELFF. Here the CDR3 DNA reads TGTGCCAGCTTAGCGGGGCTGGGAACCGGGGAGCTGTTTTTT.

This clonotype was counted ten times or more. The chain employs TRBV10-2 and TRBJ2-7, with a tentative D call TRBD2 (6 bases). The germline gives CDR1 WSHSY, CDR2 SAAADI. The CDR3 is made up of 13 amino acids. V shed 2 bases and J shed 6 bases, with 11 bases lying between them. For the CDR3, the DNA is TGCGCCAGCAGTGAGGAGTTGGGGGGCGAGCAGTACTTC. Protein sequence: CASSEELGGEQYF.

This clonotype occurred many times. The CDR3 spells CSARVSGGAADTQYF. The CDR3 bases are TGCAGTGCTAGGGTCAGCGGGGGGGCCGCAGATACGCAGTATTTT. V usage is TRBV20-1 and J usage is TRBJ2-3, with 10 nucleotides matching TRBD2. Per the germline V gene, CDR1 is DFQATT and CDR2 is SNEGSKA (reference sequence). The length of the CDR3 is 15 residues. After removal of 3 bases from V and 4 bases from J, the junction contained 7 bases not matched to a gene.

This clonotype was seen repeatedly, ten times or more. The chain is built from TRBV6-1 and TRBJ2-1; 9 bases map to TRBD2. This CDR3 is built from 15 residues. Germline CDR1 and CDR2: MNHNS and SASEGT. V shed 6 bases, J shed 7 bases, and the junction held 10 bases outside the gene matches. The CDR3 is CASSPRAGGGNEQFF. Written as DNA, the CDR3 is TGTGCCAGCAGCCCCAGAGCGGGGGGTGGGAATGAGCAGTTCTTC.

The chain links TRBV6-6 to TRBJ1-2; no firm D call. CDR1 is MNHNY, CDR2 SVGAGI, per germline (reference sequence). The CDR3 sequence is 13 residues long. V was shortened by 6 bases and J by 4 bases, with 12 bases between the two germline ends. CDR3 nucleotide sequence: TGTGCCAGCAGCTCCGGGCCCGGCTATGGCTACACCTTC. Residues: CASSSGPGYGYTF.

This chain joins TRBV19 and TRBJ2-3, with D perhaps given as TRBD1 or TRBD2 (5 bases each). V lost 6 bases and J lost 4, with 14 bases in between. Germline V gives CDR1 LNHDA, CDR2 SQIVND (reference sequence). CDR3 length equals 14 residues. The CDR3 DNA reads as TGTGCCAGTAGCCGTGGGGGTAGGCCAGATACGCAGTATTTT. Amino acid sequence: CASSRGGRPDTQYF.

The chain employs TRBV9 and TRBJ2-3; 10 nucleotides align to TRBD2. The CDR3 is 16 amino acids. Germline lookup yields CDR1 SGDLS and CDR2 YYNGEE. Trimming at V came to 4 bases and at J to 5 bases, leaving 10 bases not matched to a gene. The CDR3 region is CASSQASGGKGDTQYF. DNA for the CDR3: TGTGCCAGCAGCCAAGCTAGCGGGGGCAAGGGAGATACGCAGTATTTT. Full variable domain (remainder filled in from reference TRBV9 and TRBJ2-3): DSGVTQTPKHLITATGQRVTLRCSPRSGDLSVYWYQQSLDQGLQFLIQYYNGEERAKGNILERFSAQQFPDLHSELNLSSLELGDSALYFCASSQASGGKGDTQYFGPGTRLTVL.

This clonotype was found many times. The genes are TRBV7-9 and TRBJ2-7; unclear D gene. The CDR3 runs 13 residues. V was trimmed by 1 base and J by 7 bases, leaving 11 bases between them. Germline CDR1 reads SEHNR; CDR2 reads FQNEAQ (reference sequence). The CDR3 DNA sequence: TGTGCCAGCAGCTTAGTGTCTTTAACGGAGCAGTACTTC. It specifies CASSLVSLTEQYF.

The table lists this clonotype with many counts. V usage is TRBV12-3 or TRBV12-4 and J usage is TRBJ1-3; 11 bases are a match to TRBD1. CDR3 length: 18 residues. The V gene end was trimmed by 1 base and the J gene end by 3 bases; junction bases not matched to a gene: 8. The CDR3 region is CASSLVLGDRGDGNTIYF. CDR3 nucleotides: TGTGCCAGCAGTTTAGTCCTTGGGGACAGGGGGGATGGAAACACCATATATTTT.

This clonotype has ten or more counts. The chain employs TRBV11-2 and TRBJ2-5, with D possibly being TRBD2 (6 bases). Deletions cut 5 bases from V and 4 bases from J, with 17 bases between. The CDR3 is 15 residues long. Germline V CDR1 and CDR2: SGHAT, FQNNGV. CDR3 region: CASSIGTSLGETQYF. The DNA of the CDR3 is TGTGCCAGCAGCATCGGCACTAGCTTAGGAGAGACCCAGTACTTC.

This clonotype was observed a handful of times. V gene TRBV5-1 combines with J gene TRBJ2-1, with D possibly TRBD2 on 5 matching bases. The germline gives CDR1 SGHRS, CDR2 YFSETQ. The CDR3 length is 16 residues. Trimming cost V 2 bases and J 0 bases, with 12 bases left between them. The CDR3 spells CASSLQAANSYNEQFF. CDR3 DNA: TGCGCCAGCAGCTTACAAGCGGCCAACTCCTACAATGAGCAGTTCTTC.

This clonotype has ten or more counts. This chain connects TRBV6-2 or TRBV6-3 to TRBJ1-4, with 7 bases fitting TRBD1. Germline V CDR1 and CDR2: MNHEY, SVGEGT. The junction had 10 bases not matched to a gene; V was cut back by 0 bases and J by 6 bases. This CDR3 region has 17 residues. Here the CDR3 reads CASSYSPPTGYDEKLFF. Here the CDR3 DNA reads TGTGCCAGCAGTTACTCCCCACCGACAGGGTATGATGAAAAACTGTTTTTT.

To note about this clonotype: With a far larger clone one base away, a read error is the likely cause. The gene calls are TRBV7-6 and TRBJ2-7, with D tentatively TRBD1 or TRBD2 (5 bases each). CDR3 length equals 15 residues. CDR1 is SGHVS and CDR2 is FNYEAQ in the germline V gene. DNA for the CDR3: TGTGTCAGCAGCCCGGGGACCCGGACTCCCTACGAGCAGTACTTC. Its protein is CVSSPGTRTPYEQYF.

This clonotype was found many times. J is TRBJ2-5 and V is TRBV20-1; D possibly corresponds to TRBD1 (7 bases). Between the trimmed V and J ends, which lost 6 bases and 5 bases, there was a span of 16 bases. The CDR3 covers 13 residues. Germline loops: CDR1 DFQATT, CDR2 SNEGSKA (reference sequence). The CDR3 sequence is CSALTAGGETQYF. The DNA of the CDR3 is TGCAGTGCCCTTACGGCAGGGGGGGAGACCCAGTACTTC.

This clonotype was detected ten times or more. The chain joins TRBV12-3 or TRBV12-4 to TRBJ1-2, with no clear D. V was trimmed by 5 bases and J by 10 bases, leaving 14 bases between them. CDR3 length equals 12 residues. CDR3 region: CASSQGLPAYTF. The CDR3 DNA reads as TGTGCCAGCAGTCAAGGACTCCCGGCCTACACCTTC.

Many counts were recorded for this clonotype. This chain uses TRBV19 with TRBJ2-2; 9 nucleotides match TRBD2. Germline CDR1 reads LNHDA; CDR2 reads SQIVND (reference sequence). This CDR3 contains 15 residues. The ends lost 7 bases at V and 9 bases at J; junction bases unmatched: 12. CDR3 coding DNA: TGTGCCAGTACCCAGCGGGGGGATAGTCACCGGGAGCTGTTTTTT. Amino acid sequence: CASTQRGDSHRELFF. The full variable domain, its missing parts supplied by reference TRBV19 and TRBJ2-2, is DGGITQSPKYLFRKEGQNVTLSCEQNLNHDAMYWYRQDPGQGLRLIYYSQIVNDFQKGDIAEGYSVSREKKESFPLTVTSAQKNPTAFYLCASTQRGDSHRELFFGEGSRLTVL.

About this clonotype itself: A single base is all that separates this from a far larger clone, so a read error is likely. The chain recombines TRBV7-8 with TRBJ2-3; 16 bases line up with TRBD2. Germline assignment: CDR1 SGHVS and CDR2 FQNEAQ. The CDR3 is 18 amino acids. V lost 6 bases, J lost 1 base, and 7 bases stayed unmatched. The CDR3 loop is CASSPGTSGGEGTDTQYF. The CDR3 nucleotides are TGTGCCAGCAGTCCCGGGACTAGCGGGGGGGAGGGCACAGATACGCAGTATTTT. Based on the CDR3 plus reference TRBV7-8 and TRBJ2-3, the full variable domain is GAGVSQSPRYKVAKRGQDVALRCDPISGHVSLFWYQQALGQGPEFLTYFQNEAQLDKSGLPSDRFFAERPEGSVSTLKIQRTQQEDSAVYLCASSPGTSGGEGTDTQYFGPGTRLTVL.

This clonotype was detected many times. The V gene is TRBV11-2, the J gene TRBJ2-3; the D gene is possibly TRBD2 (5 bases). Deletions cut 4 bases from V and 6 bases from J, with 5 bases between. From germline, CDR1 is SGHAT and CDR2 FQNNGV. The CDR3 length is 11 residues. The CDR3 DNA follows: TGTGCCAGCAGCTCTAGCGATACGCAGTATTTT. Residues: CASSSSDTQYF.